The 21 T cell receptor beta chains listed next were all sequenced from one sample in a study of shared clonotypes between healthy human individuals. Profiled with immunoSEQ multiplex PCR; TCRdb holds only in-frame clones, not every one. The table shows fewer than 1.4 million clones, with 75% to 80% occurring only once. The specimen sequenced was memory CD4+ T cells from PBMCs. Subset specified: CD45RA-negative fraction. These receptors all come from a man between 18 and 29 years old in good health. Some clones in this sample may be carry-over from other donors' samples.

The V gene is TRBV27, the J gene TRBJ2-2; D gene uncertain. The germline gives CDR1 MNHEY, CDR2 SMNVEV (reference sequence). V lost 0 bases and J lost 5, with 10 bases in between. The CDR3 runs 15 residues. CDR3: CASSLSPARTGELFF. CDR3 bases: TGTGCCAGCAGTTTATCCCCGGCGAGGACCGGGGAGCTGTTTTTT.

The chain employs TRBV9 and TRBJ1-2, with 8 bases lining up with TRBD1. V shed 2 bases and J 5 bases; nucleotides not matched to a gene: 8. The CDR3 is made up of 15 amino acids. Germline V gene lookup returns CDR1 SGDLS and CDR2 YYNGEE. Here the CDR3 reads CASSVTGTGEYGYTF. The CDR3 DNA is TGTGCCAGCAGCGTTACCGGGACAGGTGAATATGGCTACACCTTC.

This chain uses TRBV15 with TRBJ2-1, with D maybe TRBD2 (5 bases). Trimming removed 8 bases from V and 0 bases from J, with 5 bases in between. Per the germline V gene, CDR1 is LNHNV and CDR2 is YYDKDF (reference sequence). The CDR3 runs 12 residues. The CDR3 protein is CATGSSYNEQFF. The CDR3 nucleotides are TGTGCCACCGGGAGCTCCTACAATGAGCAGTTCTTC.

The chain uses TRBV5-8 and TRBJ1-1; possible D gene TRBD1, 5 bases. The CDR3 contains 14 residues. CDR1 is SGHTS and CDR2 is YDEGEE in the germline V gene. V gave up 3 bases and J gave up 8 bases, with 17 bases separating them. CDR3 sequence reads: CASSSWGEVAEAFF. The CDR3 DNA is TGTGCCAGCAGCTCCTGGGGGGAGGTGGCCGAAGCTTTCTTT.

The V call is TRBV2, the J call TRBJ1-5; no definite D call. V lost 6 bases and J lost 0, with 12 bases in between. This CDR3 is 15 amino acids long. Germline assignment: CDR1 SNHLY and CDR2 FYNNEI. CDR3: CASRADGDSNQPQHF. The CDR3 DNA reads TGTGCCAGCAGGGCCGACGGGGATAGCAATCAGCCCCAGCATTTT.

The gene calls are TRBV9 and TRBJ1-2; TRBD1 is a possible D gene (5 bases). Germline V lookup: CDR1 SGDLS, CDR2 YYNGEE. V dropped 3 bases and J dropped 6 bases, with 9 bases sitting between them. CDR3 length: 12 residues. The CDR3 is CASSEGSDGYTF. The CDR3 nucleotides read TGTGCCAGCAGCGAGGGGTCGGATGGCTACACCTTC.

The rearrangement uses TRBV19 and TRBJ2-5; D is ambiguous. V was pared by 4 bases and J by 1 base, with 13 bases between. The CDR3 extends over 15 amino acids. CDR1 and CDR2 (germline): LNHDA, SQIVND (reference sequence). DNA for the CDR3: TGTGCCAGTAGTAAGTCCGGGCAGTTCCAAGAGACCCAGTACTTC. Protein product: CASSKSGQFQETQYF.

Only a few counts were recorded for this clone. The CDR3 loop reads CASSQSLLEGNQPQHF. In nucleotides, the CDR3 is TGCGCCAGCAGCCAATCCCTTCTTGAGGGGAATCAGCCCCAGCATTTT. The chain couples TRBV4-1 to TRBJ1-5; possibly TRBD1 for D (5 bases). The germline CDR1 and CDR2 sequences are MGHRA and YSYEKL. The CDR3 is 16 residues long. V lost 2 bases and J 4 bases, leaving 15 bases between the germline ends.

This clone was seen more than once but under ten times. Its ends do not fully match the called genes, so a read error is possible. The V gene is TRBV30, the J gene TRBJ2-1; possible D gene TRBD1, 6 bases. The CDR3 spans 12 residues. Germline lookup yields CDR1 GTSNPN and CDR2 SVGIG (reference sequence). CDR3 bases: TGTGCCTGGAGTCAGGGGCCCAATGGGCAGTTCTTC. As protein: CAWSQGPNGQFF.

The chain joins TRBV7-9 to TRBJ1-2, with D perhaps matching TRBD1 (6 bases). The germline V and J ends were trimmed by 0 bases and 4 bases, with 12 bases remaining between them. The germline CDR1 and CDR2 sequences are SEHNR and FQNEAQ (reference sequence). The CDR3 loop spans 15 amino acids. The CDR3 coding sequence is TGTGCCAGCAGCTTAGCTTTCCGGGGGCCCTATGGCTACACCTTC. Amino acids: CASSLAFRGPYGYTF.

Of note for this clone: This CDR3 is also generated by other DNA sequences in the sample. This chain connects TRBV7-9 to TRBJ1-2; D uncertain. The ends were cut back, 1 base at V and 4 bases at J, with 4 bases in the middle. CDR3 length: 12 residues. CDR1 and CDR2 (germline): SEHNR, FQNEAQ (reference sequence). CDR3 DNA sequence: TGTGCCAGCAGCTTAGTGGCCTATGGCTACACCTTC. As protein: CASSLVAYGYTF.

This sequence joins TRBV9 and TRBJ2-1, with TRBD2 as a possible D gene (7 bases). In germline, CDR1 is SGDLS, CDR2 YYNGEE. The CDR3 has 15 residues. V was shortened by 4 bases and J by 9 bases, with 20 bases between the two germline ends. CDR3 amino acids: CASSKGGSGLPEQFF. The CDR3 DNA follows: TGTGCCAGCAGCAAGGGGGGGTCCGGGTTACCTGAGCAGTTCTTC. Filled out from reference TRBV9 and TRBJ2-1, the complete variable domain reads DSGVTQTPKHLITATGQRVTLRCSPRSGDLSVYWYQQSLDQGLQFLIQYYNGEERAKGNILERFSAQQFPDLHSELNLSSLELGDSALYFCASSKGGSGLPEQFFGPGTRLTVL.

The CDR3 sequence is CSVPGTGGWGGTGELFF. CDR3 in DNA: TGCAGCGTACCCGGGACAGGGGGTTGGGGAGGCACCGGGGAGCTGTTTTTT. The chain has TRBV29-1 and TRBJ2-2, with 11 bases fitting TRBD1. V was pared by 6 bases and J by 4 bases, with 13 bases of the junction left unmatched. This CDR3 spans 17 amino acids. Germline V gene data show CDR1 as SQVTM and CDR2 as ANQGSEA.

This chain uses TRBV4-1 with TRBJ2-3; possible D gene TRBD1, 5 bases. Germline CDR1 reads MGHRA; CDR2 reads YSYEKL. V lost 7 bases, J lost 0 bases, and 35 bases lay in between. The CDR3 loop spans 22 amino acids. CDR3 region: CASTLRVLVSPSASTSTDTQYF. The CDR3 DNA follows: TGCGCCAGCACCCTCAGGGTCCTGGTATCCCCCTCGGCGTCCACTAGCACAGATACGCAGTATTTT.

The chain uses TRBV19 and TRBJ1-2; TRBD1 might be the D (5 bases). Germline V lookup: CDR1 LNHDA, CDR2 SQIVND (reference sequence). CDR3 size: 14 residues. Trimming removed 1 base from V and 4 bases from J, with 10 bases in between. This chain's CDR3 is CASSIAFQGYGYTF. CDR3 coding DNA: TGTGCCAGTAGTATAGCGTTCCAGGGCTATGGCTACACCTTC.

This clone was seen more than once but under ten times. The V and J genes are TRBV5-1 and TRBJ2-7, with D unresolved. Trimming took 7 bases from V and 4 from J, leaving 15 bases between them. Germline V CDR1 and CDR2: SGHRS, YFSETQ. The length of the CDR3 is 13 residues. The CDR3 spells CASARFPWYEQYF. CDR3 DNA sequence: TGCGCCAGCGCCCGATTTCCGTGGTACGAGCAGTACTTC.

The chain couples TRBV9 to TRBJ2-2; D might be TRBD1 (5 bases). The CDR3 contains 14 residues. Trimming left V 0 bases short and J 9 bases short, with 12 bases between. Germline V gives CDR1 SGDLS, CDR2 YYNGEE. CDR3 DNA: TGTGCCAGCAGCGTAGGTGCAGGGTCCAGGGAGCTGTTTTTT. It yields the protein CASSVGAGSRELFF. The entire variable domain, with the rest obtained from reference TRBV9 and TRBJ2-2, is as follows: DSGVTQTPKHLITATGQRVTLRCSPRSGDLSVYWYQQSLDQGLQFLIQYYNGEERAKGNILERFSAQQFPDLHSELNLSSLELGDSALYFCASSVGAGSRELFFGEGSRLTVL.

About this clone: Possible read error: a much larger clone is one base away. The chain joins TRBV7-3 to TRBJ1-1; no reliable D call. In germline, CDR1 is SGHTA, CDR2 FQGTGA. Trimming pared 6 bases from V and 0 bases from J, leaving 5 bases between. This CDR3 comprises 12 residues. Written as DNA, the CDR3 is TGTGCCAGCAGGGGCGTGAACACTGAAGCTTTCTTT. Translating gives CASRGVNTEAFF.

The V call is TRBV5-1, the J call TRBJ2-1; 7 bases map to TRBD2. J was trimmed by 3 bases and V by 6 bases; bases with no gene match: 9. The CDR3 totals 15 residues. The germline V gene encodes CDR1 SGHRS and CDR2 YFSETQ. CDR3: CASIQGLADYNEQFF. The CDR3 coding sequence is TGCGCCAGCATCCAAGGGCTAGCGGACTACAATGAGCAGTTCTTC.

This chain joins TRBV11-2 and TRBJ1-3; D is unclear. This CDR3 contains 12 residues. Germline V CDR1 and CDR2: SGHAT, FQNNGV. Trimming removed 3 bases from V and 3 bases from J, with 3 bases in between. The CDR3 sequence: CASSFNGNTIYF. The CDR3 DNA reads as TGTGCCAGCAGCTTCAATGGAAACACCATATATTTT.

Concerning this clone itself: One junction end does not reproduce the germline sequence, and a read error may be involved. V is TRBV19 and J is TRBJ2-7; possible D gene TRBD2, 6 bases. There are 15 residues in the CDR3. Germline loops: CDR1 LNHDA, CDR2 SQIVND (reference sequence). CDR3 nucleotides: TGTGCCAGTAGTATCCGCCCACTAGCATCCTTCGAGCAGTACTTC. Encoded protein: CASSIRPLASFEQYF.